This paragraph reports one T cell receptor beta chain. Its antigen is unknown. From the germline J gene comes the end of the CDR3, since the read stops 3 residues before it. Germline V gene lookup returns CDR1 LGHDT and CDR2 YNNKEL (reference sequence). CDR3 length: 14 residues. With 4 bases clipped from V and 5 bases from J, the junction kept 5 bases outside the gene matches. This specimen belongs to a study of T cells in women clearing cervical HPV infection. General study points: TRBV6-7 abundance was lower in cases than controls (roughly 0.11% versus 0.16%).

Method: immunoSEQ multiplex PCR; TCRdb's copy keeps in-frame clones and lacks some. Its clone listing holds around 31,000 clones. Sample: blood buffy coat. The J gene is TRBJ2-5, the V gene TRBV3-1 (or the pseudogene TRBV3-2); 9 bases are shared with TRBD1. The receptor was derived from a woman aged 18 to 75 with a cervical HPV16 infection that either progressed to CIN3+ or cleared (not recorded which). CDR3 sequence: CASSRTGDVETQYF. CDR3 DNA (partial): TGTGCCAGCAGCCGGACAGGGGATGTGGAGACC.